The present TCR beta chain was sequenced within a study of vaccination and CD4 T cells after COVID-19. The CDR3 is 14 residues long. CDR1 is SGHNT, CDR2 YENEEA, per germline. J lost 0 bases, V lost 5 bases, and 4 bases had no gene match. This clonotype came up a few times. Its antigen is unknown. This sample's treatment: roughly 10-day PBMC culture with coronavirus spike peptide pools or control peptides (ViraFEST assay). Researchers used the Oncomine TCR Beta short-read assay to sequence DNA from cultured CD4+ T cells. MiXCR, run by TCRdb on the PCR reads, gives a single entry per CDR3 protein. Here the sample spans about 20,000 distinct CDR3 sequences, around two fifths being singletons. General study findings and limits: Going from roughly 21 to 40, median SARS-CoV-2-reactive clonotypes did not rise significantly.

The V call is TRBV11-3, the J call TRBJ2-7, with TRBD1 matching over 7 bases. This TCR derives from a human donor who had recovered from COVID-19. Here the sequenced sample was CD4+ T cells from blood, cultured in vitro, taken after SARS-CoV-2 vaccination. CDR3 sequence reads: CASSATGVSYEQYF. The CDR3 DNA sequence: TGTGCCAGCAGCGCAACAGGGGTCTCCTACGAGCAGTACTTC.